This is a list of T cell receptor beta chains from one sample in a study of blood T cell repertoires in COVID-19. Profiled with immunoSEQ multiplex PCR; TCRdb holds only in-frame clones, not every one. The data contain about half a million clones, 89% of them singletons. The sequenced material came from peripheral blood. Receptor source: a man aged 18 to 35 with COVID-19, enrolled during active disease. CDR3s include the opening cysteine and the closing phenylalanine or tryptophan. Fields, in order: CDR3 protein, CDR3 DNA, J gene, V gene, D gene. D genes are given only for firm matches.

cdr3_aa: CASSLAADYSNEQFF; cdr3_nt: TGTGCCAGCAGCCTAGCGGCAGATTATTCAAATGAGCAGTTCTTC; j_call: TRBJ2-1; v_call: TRBV7-6; d_call: TRBD2
cdr3_aa: CASSVGLIEADTQYF; cdr3_nt: TGTGCCAGCAGCGTAGGACTGATCGAGGCAGATACGCAGTATTTT; j_call: TRBJ2-3; v_call: TRBV7-8; d_call: NA
cdr3_aa: CASSGQTGRDEKLFF; cdr3_nt: TGTGCCAGCAGCGGGCAGACAGGGCGGGATGAAAAACTGTTTTTT; j_call: TRBJ1-4; v_call: TRBV5-5; d_call: TRBD1
cdr3_aa: CASSQAGTPVEKLFF; cdr3_nt: TGTGCCAGCAGTCAAGCCGGGACACCGGTAGAAAAACTGTTTTTT; j_call: TRBJ1-4; v_call: TRBV2; d_call: NA
cdr3_aa: CASSIGGRGRFGIQYF; cdr3_nt: TGTGCCAGTAGTATCGGGGGCAGGGGGCGCTTCGGCATTCAGTACTTC; j_call: TRBJ2-4; v_call: TRBV19; d_call: TRBD1
cdr3_aa: CATGAGQGAGSGNTIYF; cdr3_nt: TGTGCCACAGGAGCGGGACAGGGCGCGGGCTCTGGAAACACCATATATTTT; j_call: TRBJ1-3; v_call: TRBV10-3; d_call: TRBD1
cdr3_aa: CASSYSITGENEQFF; cdr3_nt: TGTGCCAGCAGTTACTCGATCACAGGGGAAAATGAGCAGTTCTTC; j_call: TRBJ2-1; v_call: TRBV6-2/TRBV6-3; d_call: TRBD1
cdr3_aa: CASSGGTGHLTYEQYF; cdr3_nt: TGCGCCAGCAGCGGAGGGACAGGCCATCTTACCTACGAGCAGTACTTC; j_call: TRBJ2-7; v_call: TRBV5-1; d_call: TRBD1
cdr3_aa: CASSSGTSGGDTQYF; cdr3_nt: TGTGCCAGCAGCTCCGGGACTAGCGGGGGTGATACGCAGTATTTT; j_call: TRBJ2-3; v_call: TRBV6-5; d_call: TRBD2
cdr3_aa: CASRRDRVDSYTF; cdr3_nt: TGTGCCAGCAGGCGCGACAGGGTGGATAGCTACACCTTC; j_call: TRBJ1-2; v_call: TRBV6-5; d_call: TRBD1
cdr3_aa: CASSFIDRGDETNEKLFF; cdr3_nt: TGTGCCAGCAGCTTTATAGACAGGGGCGATGAGACTAATGAAAAACTGTTTTTT; j_call: TRBJ1-4; v_call: TRBV12-1; d_call: NA
cdr3_aa: CAGYDGGRDEQFF; cdr3_nt: TGTGCCGGCTATGACGGGGGGCGGGATGAGCAGTTCTTC; j_call: TRBJ2-1; v_call: TRBV2; d_call: NA
cdr3_aa: CASSVSHSGDTQYF; cdr3_nt: TGTGCCAGTAGTGTCAGCCACTCCGGGGATACGCAGTATTTT; j_call: TRBJ2-3; v_call: TRBV19; d_call: NA